The sequence of this T cell receptor (beta chain) was determined in a study of CD8 T cells in ankylosing spondylitis. Study results and caveats: Typical of ankylosing spondylitis blood, it appeared, was a TCR beta motif of fewer than 10 highly homologous variants.

A quantitative 5'-RACE method, one with molecular barcodes, was used to make TCR beta libraries. TCRdb re-called the 5' RACE reads through MiXCR, storing one row per CDR3 protein. The sample shows 50,000 to 70,000 distinct CDR3 sequences, 6.2% of them seen only once. There are many counts of this clonotype. Its cognate antigen is unknown. V was cut by 6 bases and J by 0 bases, with 9 bases left in between. The length of the CDR3 is 14 residues. The TCR was taken from a male donor with ankylosing spondylitis. The V call is TRBV12-3 or TRBV12-4, the J call TRBJ2-4; D not certain. Sequenced sample: synovial fluid, either unsorted or a sorted T cell fraction (not recorded which). The CDR3 spells CASRSNLAKNIQYF. The CDR3 DNA is TGTGCCAGCAGGTCAAATTTAGCCAAAAACATTCAGTACTTC.